The 31 T cell receptor beta chains given below trace back to one sample, sequenced in a study of cytotoxic CD8 clonotypes in ibrutinib-treated CLL. Data came from immunoSEQ multiplex PCR; TCRdb stores just in-frame clones and leaves some out. This sample has 65,000 to 95,000 clones, with 70% to 90% found just once. The material was PBMCs, obtained before ibrutinib treatment. These receptors all stem from a human donor with chronic lymphocytic leukemia.

This chain joins TRBV5-1 and TRBJ2-7; weak D call: TRBD2 (5 bases). This CDR3 is built from 15 residues. The V end was cut by 2 bases, the J end by 0 bases, with 12 bases between. Germline CDR1 and CDR2: SGHRS and YFSETQ. CDR3: CASSLSVGSSYEQYF. The CDR3 nucleotides are TGCGCCAGCAGCTTATCGGTGGGGAGCTCCTACGAGCAGTACTTC.

In nucleotides, the CDR3 is TGTGCCAGCAGCAAAGTGCAGACAGGGTCAGATACGCAGTATTTT. Amino acids: CASSKVQTGSDTQYF. V is TRBV21-1 and J is TRBJ2-3; the DNA was not compared with TRBD1, the D call given in the table. TRBV21-1 is termed a pseudogene. This CDR3 comprises 15 residues.

The chain joins TRBV4-1 to TRBJ2-7, with a possible D match to TRBD1 (6 bases). V shed 1 base and J shed 3 bases, with 22 bases lying between them. The germline V gene has CDR1 MGHRA and CDR2 YSYEKL. The CDR3 sequence is 18 residues long. The CDR3, as DNA: TGCGCCAGCAGCCAAGGGCGGACCCGGACAGAGGAAAGCTACGAGCAGTACTTC. Residues: CASSQGRTRTEESYEQYF.

This chain joins TRBV6-5 and TRBJ2-3; TRBD2 matches at 7 bases. Germline V CDR1 and CDR2: MNHEY, SVGAGI. This CDR3 region has 13 residues. The V segment lost 7 bases and the J segment 2 bases; nucleotides outside the gene matches: 3. The CDR3 region is CASTRDYTDTQYF. DNA of the CDR3: TGTGCCAGCACCCGGGACTACACAGATACGCAGTATTTT.

The chain has TRBV5-1 and TRBJ2-1; 9 bases match TRBD2. Germline V CDR1 and CDR2: SGHRS, YFSETQ. The CDR3 runs 19 residues. Germline trimming cut 1 base from V and 0 bases from J; bases unmatched to any gene: 11. CDR3 DNA: TGCGCCAGCAGCTTGTCCCTGACTAGCGGACCCGACTCCTACAATGAGCAGTTCTTC. Its translation: CASSLSLTSGPDSYNEQFF.

The chain links TRBV28 to TRBJ1-1; 7 bases align to TRBD1. CDR3 length: 13 residues. The V gene end was trimmed by 6 bases and the J gene end by 1 base; junction bases not matched to a gene: 2. The germline CDR1 and CDR2 sequences are MDHEN and SYDVKM. CDR3 region: CASSRQGNTEAFF. CDR3 bases: TGTGCCAGCAGCCGACAGGGGAACACTGAAGCTTTCTTT.

The sample holds many counts of this clone. The genes are TRBV7-2 and TRBJ2-2; unclear D gene. The CDR3 is made up of 14 amino acids. Germline V gives CDR1 SGHTA, CDR2 FQGNSA. V lost 2 bases, J lost 5 bases, and 9 bases lay in between. DNA for the CDR3: TGTGCCAGCAGCTTAAACTCAGTTACCGGGGAGCTGTTTTTT. It is translated as CASSLNSVTGELFF.

This clone has just one count. The chain joins TRBV27 to TRBJ1-5; 9 nucleotides line up with TRBD1. Looked up from germline, CDR1 is MNHEY and CDR2 is SMNVEV (reference sequence). CDR3 length: 14 amino acids. V lost 5 bases to trimming and J lost 7 bases; unmatched junction nucleotides: 6. CDR3: CASSNTGGWQPQHF. The DNA for the CDR3 is TGTGCCAGCAGTAATACAGGGGGCTGGCAGCCCCAGCATTTT.

J is TRBJ2-6 and V is TRBV7-2; TRBD1 matches at 10 bases. The CDR3 has 18 amino acids. Germline assignment: CDR1 SGHTA and CDR2 FQGNSA. V was clipped by 1 base and J by 1 base; unmatched bases: 4. CDR3 protein: CASSLVGGQGSGANVLTF. The CDR3 nucleotides read TGTGCCAGCAGCTTAGTAGGGGGACAGGGGTCTGGGGCCAACGTCCTGACTTTC.

The chain has TRBV5-6 and TRBJ2-7, with D unclear. Per the germline V gene, CDR1 is SGHDT and CDR2 is YYEEEE. The CDR3 contains 15 residues. The ends were cut back, 0 bases at V and 4 bases at J, with 14 bases in the middle. The CDR3 spells CASSLVPASWYEQYF. The CDR3 coding sequence is TGTGCCAGCAGCTTGGTCCCAGCGAGCTGGTACGAGCAGTACTTC. The variable domain in full, with the rest retrieved from reference TRBV5-6 and TRBJ2-7, is DAGVTQSPTHLIKTRGQQVTLRCSPKSGHDTVSWYQQALGQGPQFIFQYYEEEERQRGNFPDRFSGHQFPNYSSELNVNALLLGDSALYLCASSLVPASWYEQYFGPGTRLTVT.

This clone was found a few times. The rearrangement joins TRBV28 to TRBJ1-1, with a tentative D call TRBD1 (6 bases). Trimming took 4 bases from V and 2 from J, leaving 8 bases between them. CDR3 size: 13 residues. Germline V CDR1 and CDR2: MDHEN, SYDVKM. CDR3 loop: CASSSTGNTEAFF. The CDR3 DNA follows: TGTGCCAGCAGTTCGACAGGAAACACTGAAGCTTTCTTT.

The chain has TRBV25-1 and TRBJ2-3, with 7 bases that match TRBD2. J lost 4 bases, V lost 3 bases, and 7 bases had no gene match. The germline CDR1 and CDR2 sequences are MGHDK and SYGVNS. The CDR3 runs 15 residues. The CDR3 DNA reads as TGTGCCAGCAGTGACCAGGCGGGAGTGGCAGATACGCAGTATTTT. Encoded protein: CASSDQAGVADTQYF.

To note about this clone: One base away lies a much larger clone, so this may be a sequencing read error. J is TRBJ1-1 and V is TRBV2; D unclear. Germline CDR1 SNHLY, CDR2 FYNNEI. This CDR3 is 12 amino acids long. V shed 6 bases and J shed 1 base, with 6 bases lying between them. The CDR3 sequence: CASRRGNTEAFF. Written as DNA, the CDR3 is TGTGCCAGCAGACGGGGGAACACTGAAGCTTTCTTT. The entire variable domain, with the rest obtained from reference TRBV2 and TRBJ1-1, is as follows: EPEVTQTPSHQVTQMGQEVILRCVPISNHLYFYWYRQILGQKVEFLVSFYNNEISEKSEIFDDQFSVERPDGSNFTLKIRSTKLEDSAMYFCASRRGNTEAFFGQGTRLTVV.

DNA of the CDR3: TGTGCCAGTAGTATCGGGGGGAGAAACTATGGCTACACCTTC. Amino acid sequence: CASSIGGRNYGYTF. The chain is built from TRBV19 and TRBJ1-2; D is possibly TRBD1 (5 bases). The CDR3 contains 14 residues. Trimming shortened V by 3 bases and J by 2 bases, and 10 bases separated the two germline ends. Germline-derived CDR1 and CDR2 are LNHDA and SQIVND (reference sequence). Combining the CDR3 with reference TRBV19 and TRBJ1-2 gives the whole variable domain DGGITQSPKYLFRKEGQNVTLSCEQNLNHDAMYWYRQDPGQGLRLIYYSQIVNDFQKGDIAEGYSVSREKKESFPLTVTSAQKNPTAFYLCASSIGGRNYGYTFGSGTRLTVV.

V usage is TRBV30 and J usage is TRBJ1-1, with a tentative D call TRBD1 (5 bases). CDR3 length: 14 amino acids. Germline CDR1 reads GTSNPN; CDR2 reads SVGIG (reference sequence). Trimming stripped 4 bases from V and 5 bases from J, with 17 bases between. In DNA, the CDR3 is TGTGCCTGGAACCGAGGGGCCGAGGGGACTGAAGCTTTCTTT. Its protein is CAWNRGAEGTEAFF.

The chain recombines TRBV5-6 with TRBJ2-3; D remains unclear. The CDR3 runs 13 residues. Trimming cost V 4 bases and J 3 bases, with 9 bases left between them. Germline values: CDR1 SGHDT, CDR2 YYEEEE. CDR3 residues: CASSPVWTDTQYF. The CDR3 coding sequence is TGTGCCAGCAGCCCTGTATGGACAGATACGCAGTATTTT.

On this clone: One end of the junction varies from germline; a read error may be responsible. V and J are TRBV7-2 and TRBJ2-2; 7 bases line up with TRBD2. The CDR3 runs to 14 residues. From germline, CDR1 is SGHTA and CDR2 FQGNSA. The DNA of the CDR3 is TGTGCCAGCATCAAGCTCCGGGGAGGCGGGGGGCTGTTTTTT. Translating gives CASIKLRGGGGLFF. The whole variable domain, remainder taken from reference TRBV7-2 and TRBJ2-2, is GAGVSQSPSNKVTEKGKDVELRCDPISGHTALYWYRQSLGQGLEFLIYFQGNSAPDKSGLPSDRFSAERTGGSVSTLTIQRTQQEDSAVYLCASIKLRGGGGLFFGEGSRLTVL.

The genes are TRBV6-5 and TRBJ1-5; 10 bases are a match to TRBD1. Germline V gives CDR1 MNHEY, CDR2 SVGAGI. V was pared by 5 bases and J by 6 bases, with 7 bases of the junction left unmatched. CDR3 length: 15 amino acids. The CDR3 DNA reads TGTGCCAGCAGTACCCGGGACAGGGGATTTCAGCCCCAGCATTTT. Residues: CASSTRDRGFQPQHF.

This chain links TRBV28 with TRBJ1-5; D perhaps matches TRBD1 (6 bases). The CDR3 is made up of 15 amino acids. V lost 6 bases and J 7 bases, leaving 19 bases between the germline ends. CDR1 is MDHEN and CDR2 is SYDVKM in the germline V gene. CDR3 sequence reads: CASSLNPGVGQPQHF. CDR3 sequence (DNA): TGTGCCAGCAGCCTTAACCCAGGGGTCGGGCAGCCCCAGCATTTT.

This clone was seen once. V gene TRBV19 combines with J gene TRBJ2-5, with 10 bases that match TRBD1. This CDR3 is built from 16 residues. V gave up 4 bases and J gave up 5 bases; unmatched junction bases: 10. CDR1 LNHDA and CDR2 SQIVND come from the germline V gene (reference sequence). The CDR3 DNA is TGTGCCAGTAGTAGACCGGGACAGGGGATCGAGGAGACCCAGTACTTC. Amino acid sequence: CASSRPGQGIEETQYF.

The chain uses TRBV7-9 and TRBJ2-5; D possibly corresponds to TRBD1 (6 bases). The CDR3 has 16 amino acids. Germline-derived CDR1 and CDR2 are SEHNR and FQNEAQ (reference sequence). Trimming shortened V by 5 bases and J by 2 bases, and 18 bases separated the two germline ends. The CDR3 loop is CASSRSRDIGQETQYF. The CDR3 coding sequence is TGTGCCAGCAGCCGAAGTAGGGACATAGGACAAGAGACCCAGTACTTC.

V and J are TRBV27 and TRBJ2-3; no clear D gene. The CDR3 totals 13 residues. V lost 2 bases to trimming and J lost 4 bases, with 7 bases between them. CDR1 is MNHEY and CDR2 is SMNVEV in the germline V gene (reference sequence). CDR3 bases: TGTGCCAGCAGTTTAGTGATGGCAGATACGCAGTATTTT. Translation gives CASSLVMADTQYF.

This CDR3 reads CASSNGQEGSTAFF. The CDR3 nucleotides read TGCGCCAGCAGCAACGGACAGGAAGGGTCTACAGCTTTCTTT. The rearrangement links TRBV5-1 to TRBJ1-1, with 7 bases aligning to TRBD1. V gave up 4 bases and J gave up 10 bases; unmatched junction bases: 13. Per germline, CDR1 SGHRS and CDR2 YFSETQ. This CDR3 spans 14 amino acids.

This chain connects TRBV19 to TRBJ1-5; tentatively, D is TRBD1 (6 bases). The CDR3 covers 14 residues. The germline V and J ends were trimmed by 2 bases and 11 bases, with 16 bases remaining between them. CDR1 and CDR2 from the germline V gene are LNHDA and SQIVND (reference sequence). CDR3 sequence: CASSILGQGRTQHF. The CDR3 coding sequence is TGTGCCAGTAGTATACTGGGGCAGGGGAGAACCCAGCATTTT. The full variable domain, its missing parts supplied by reference TRBV19 and TRBJ1-5, is DGGITQSPKYLFRKEGQNVTLSCEQNLNHDAMYWYRQDPGQGLRLIYYSQIVNDFQKGDIAEGYSVSREKKESFPLTVTSAQKNPTAFYLCASSILGQGRTQHFGDGTRLSIL.

The chain carries TRBV4-3 and TRBJ2-2; no clear D. Trimming shortened V by 0 bases and J by 7 bases, and 9 bases separated the two germline ends. Germline V CDR1 and CDR2: LGHNA, YSLEER. This CDR3 is built from 14 residues. CDR3 sequence reads: CASSQDLFIGELFF. Written as DNA, the CDR3 is TGCGCCAGCAGCCAAGATTTGTTTATCGGGGAGCTGTTTTTT.

The V and J genes are TRBV5-1 and TRBJ2-5; 7 nucleotides match TRBD1. The CDR3 is 13 residues long. J lost 3 bases, V lost 3 bases, and 2 bases had no gene match. The germline CDR1 and CDR2 sequences are SGHRS and YFSETQ. The CDR3 DNA reads as TGCGCCAGCAGCTCGCAGGGGGAAGAGACCCAGTACTTC. It codes for CASSSQGEETQYF.

A remark on this clone: One end of the junction is discordant with germline, which a read error may explain. The rearrangement joins TRBV4-3 to TRBJ2-3; perhaps TRBD2 as D (5 bases). From germline, CDR1 is LGHNA and CDR2 YSLEER. The CDR3 consists of 14 residues. The CDR3 DNA reads as TGCGCCAGCAGCCAAGCGCCTAGCAAAGATACGCAGTATTTT. Translating gives CASSQAPSKDTQYF.

The CDR3 DNA reads TGTGCCTGGAGTAGACCGGGGGCTGAAGCTTTCTTT. Protein: CAWSRPGAEAFF. The chain has TRBV30 and TRBJ1-1, with a possible D match to TRBD1 (5 bases). Germline CDR1 is GTSNPN and CDR2 is SVGIG (reference sequence). With 2 bases removed from V and 6 bases from J, the gap between germline ends came to 10 bases. The CDR3 runs to 12 residues.

The sample holds one count of this clone. The CDR3 nucleotides are TGTGCCAGCAGCCCTTACAGGGGCCTTAACTATGGCTACACCTTC. This gives the protein CASSPYRGLNYGYTF. The rearrangement links TRBV6-6 to TRBJ1-2; 7 bases line up with TRBD1. Germline lookup yields CDR1 MNHNY and CDR2 SVGAGI (reference sequence). V lost 6 bases and J lost 1; bases outside the gene matches: 8. This CDR3 is 15 amino acids long.

The CDR3 bases are TGTGCCAGCAGCGTAGCGGAGGGCCGGTCAGACATTCAGTACTTC. This encodes CASSVAEGRSDIQYF. The chain uses TRBV9 and TRBJ2-4; perhaps TRBD2 as D (6 bases). Germline CDR1 and CDR2: SGDLS and YYNGEE. The CDR3 runs to 15 residues. Trimming shortened V by 0 bases and J by 8 bases, and 15 bases separated the two germline ends.

The rearrangement uses TRBV6-5 and TRBJ2-4, with D perhaps assigned TRBD1 or TRBD2 (5 bases each). Per the germline V gene, CDR1 is MNHEY and CDR2 is SVGAGI. This CDR3 has 15 residues. Deletions cut 7 bases from V and 3 bases from J, with 16 bases between. As DNA, the CDR3 is TGTGCCAGCATTAGCGACCGGGACGGCAAAAACATTCAGTACTTC. Protein: CASISDRDGKNIQYF.